Included here is one T cell receptor (beta chain) sequence, with context. No antigen is known for it. The data were obtained in a study of cytomegalovirus exposure and HLA in healthy donors. Study-level background: Of the donors genotyped, 300 to 500 in all, 65% to 90% fell in the Caucasian-associated ancestry cluster. The study, taken as a whole, reports: Rates of TCR association differed by HLA locus in a later analysis, with DRB1 highest and HLA-C lowest.

The CDR3 covers 15 residues. The germline V gene encodes CDR1 LNHDA and CDR2 SQIVND (reference sequence). J was trimmed by 1 base and V by 5 bases; bases with no gene match: 6. The PCR made use of 60 Vbeta and 13 Jbeta primers. The repertoire was sequenced with immunoSEQ multiplex PCR; TCRdb's copy has only in-frame clones and lacks some. The top ten clones hold nearly 9% of a sample with about 76,000 clones, about four fifths of them seen once. V usage is TRBV19 and J usage is TRBJ2-5, with 8 bases matching TRBD2. The clonotype originates from a woman between 35 and 50 years old in good health and CMV-seropositive. Sequencing was carried out using PBMCs. CDR3 amino acids: CASSLLAGTQETQYF. In nucleotides, the CDR3 is TGTGCCAGTAGTTTGCTAGCGGGTACCCAAGAGACCCAGTACTTC.